This TCR beta chain comes out of a study of blood T cells in healthy people across ages. Broader study findings: Older age went with lower TCR beta diversity per million T cells, in a roughly linear way.

It was with a sample-barcoded 5' primer and a J-beta primer mix that a second PCR of roughly 7 to 12 cycles was run. A single record per CDR3 protein comes from TCRdb applying MiXCR to the 5' RACE reads. The table includes approximately 1.5 million distinct CDR3 sequences, about 32% detected once. Staff drew around 10 milliliters of peripheral blood from each donor. Each sample had at least 7 million PBMCs isolated. The CDR3 runs 12 residues. CDR1 and CDR2 from the germline V gene are DFQATT and SNEGSKA (reference sequence). The V and J ends lost 6 bases and 7 bases respectively, with 16 bases between them. About this clonotype: Its target is unknown.

The sequenced material came from blood. The rearrangement links TRBV20-1 to TRBJ2-7; no firm D call. The sequence was obtained from a woman aged 25-40 years in good health. CDR3 coding DNA: TGCAGTGCCTCCACCCGGGTTTATGAGCAGTACTTC. This translates into CSASTRVYEQYF.